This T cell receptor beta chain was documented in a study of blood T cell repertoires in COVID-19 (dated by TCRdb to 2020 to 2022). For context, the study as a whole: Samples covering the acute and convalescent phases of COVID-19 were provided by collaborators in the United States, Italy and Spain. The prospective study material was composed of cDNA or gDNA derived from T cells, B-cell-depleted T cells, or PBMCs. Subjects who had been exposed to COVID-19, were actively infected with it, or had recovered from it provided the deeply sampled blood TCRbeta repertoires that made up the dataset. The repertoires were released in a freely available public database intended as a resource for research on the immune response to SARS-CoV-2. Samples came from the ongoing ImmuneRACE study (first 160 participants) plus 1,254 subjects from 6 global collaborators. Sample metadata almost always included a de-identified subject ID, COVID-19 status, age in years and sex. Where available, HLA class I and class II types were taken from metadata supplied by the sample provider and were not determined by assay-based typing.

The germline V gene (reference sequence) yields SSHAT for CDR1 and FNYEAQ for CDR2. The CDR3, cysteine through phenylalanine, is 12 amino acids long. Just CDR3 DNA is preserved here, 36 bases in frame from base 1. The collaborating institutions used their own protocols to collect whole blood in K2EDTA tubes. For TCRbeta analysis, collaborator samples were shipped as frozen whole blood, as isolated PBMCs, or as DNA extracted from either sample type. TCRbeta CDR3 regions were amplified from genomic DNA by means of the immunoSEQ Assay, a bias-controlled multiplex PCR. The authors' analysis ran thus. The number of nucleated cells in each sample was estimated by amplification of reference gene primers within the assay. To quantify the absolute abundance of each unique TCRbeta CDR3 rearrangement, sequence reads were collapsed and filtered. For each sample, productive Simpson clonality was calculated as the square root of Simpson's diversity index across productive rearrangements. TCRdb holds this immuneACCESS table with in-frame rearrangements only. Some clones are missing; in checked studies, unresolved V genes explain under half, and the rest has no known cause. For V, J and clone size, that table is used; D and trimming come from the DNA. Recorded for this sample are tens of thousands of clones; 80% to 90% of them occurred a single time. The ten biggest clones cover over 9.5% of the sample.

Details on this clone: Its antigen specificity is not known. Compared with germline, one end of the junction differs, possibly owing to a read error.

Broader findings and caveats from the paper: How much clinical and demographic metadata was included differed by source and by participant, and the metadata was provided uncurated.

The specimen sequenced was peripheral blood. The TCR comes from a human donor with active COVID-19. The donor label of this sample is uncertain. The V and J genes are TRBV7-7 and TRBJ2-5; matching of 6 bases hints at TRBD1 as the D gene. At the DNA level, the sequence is TGTGCTAGCAGCGCAGACAGGAGGACCCAGTACTTC. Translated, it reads CASSADRRTQYF.